The source of this T cell receptor (beta chain) is a study of T cell changes during pregnancy in multiple sclerosis. This CDR3 has 14 amino acids. CDR1 MNHEY and CDR2 SVGAGI come from the germline V gene. V lost 6 bases and J lost 3; bases outside the gene matches: 5. The assay was immunoSEQ multiplex PCR, and TCRdb's table has in-frame clones only and misses some. The sample shows 70,000 to 95,000 clones, roughly 90% of them seen only once. This chain uses TRBV6-5 with TRBJ1-5, with 7 bases fitting TRBD1. This TCR derives from a female donor with multiple sclerosis, enrolled in a pregnancy study. The material was peripheral blood, obtained before pregnancy. DNA for the CDR3: TGTGCCAGCAGCGACAGGGAAAACAATCAGCCCCAGCATTTT. Translated: CASSDRENNQPQHF.